This T cell receptor (beta chain) came from a study of CD8+ T cells in alopecia areata. Study background: Treatment of the treated patients consisted of oral tofacitinib, 5 to 10 mg twice daily. Dosing spanned 6 to 18 months on tofacitinib, then 6 months off drug.

Points from the study as a whole: Normal scalp had lower clonality than lesional scalp, with alopecia totalis/universalis lesions showing this most strongly. Whereas mice showed it more clearly, TCR sharing across patients was murkier, possibly because of HLA.

The treatment was: oral pan-JAK inhibitor, 5-10 mg twice daily. The germline V gene has CDR1 GTSNPN and CDR2 SVGIG (reference sequence). This CDR3 is 11 amino acids long. V gave up 1 base and J gave up 8 bases, with 8 bases separating them. Investigators isolated RNA and reverse transcribed it into cDNA to act as the sequencing template. Sequenced by immunoSEQ multiplex PCR; TCRdb stores in-frame clones only, minus some. The profile shows 200,000 or so clones, nearly 60% of them singletons. A note on this clone: Its antigen remains unknown.

This chain joins TRBV30 and TRBJ1-2; tentative D call: TRBD1 (5 bases). The source of this sequence is a human donor with alopecia areata. The material was CD4+ T cells sorted from blood, obtained at week 24, from a patient treated with tofacitinib. The CDR3 DNA reads as TGTGCCTGGAGTGCGGGGGACGGCTACACCTTC. This codes for CAWSAGDGYTF.